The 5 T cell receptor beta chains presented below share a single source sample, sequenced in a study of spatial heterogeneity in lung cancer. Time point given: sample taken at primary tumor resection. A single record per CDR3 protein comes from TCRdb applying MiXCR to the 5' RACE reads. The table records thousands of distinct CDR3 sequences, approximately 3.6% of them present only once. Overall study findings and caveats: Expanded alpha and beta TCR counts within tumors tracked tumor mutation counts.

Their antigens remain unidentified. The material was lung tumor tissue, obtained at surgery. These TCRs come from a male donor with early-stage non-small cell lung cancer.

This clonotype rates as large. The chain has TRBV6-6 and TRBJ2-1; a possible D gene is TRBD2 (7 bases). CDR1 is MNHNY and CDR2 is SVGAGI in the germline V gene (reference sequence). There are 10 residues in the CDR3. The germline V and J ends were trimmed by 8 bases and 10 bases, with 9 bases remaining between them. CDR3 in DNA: TGTGCCAGCGGGGGGGCCGAGCAGTTCTTC. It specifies CASGGAEQFF.

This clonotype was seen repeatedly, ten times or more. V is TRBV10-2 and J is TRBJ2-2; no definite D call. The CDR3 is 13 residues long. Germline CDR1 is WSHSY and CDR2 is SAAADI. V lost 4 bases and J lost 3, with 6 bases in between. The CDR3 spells CASSGSHTGELFF. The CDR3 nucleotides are TGCGCCAGCAGTGGTTCGCACACCGGGGAGCTGTTTTTT.

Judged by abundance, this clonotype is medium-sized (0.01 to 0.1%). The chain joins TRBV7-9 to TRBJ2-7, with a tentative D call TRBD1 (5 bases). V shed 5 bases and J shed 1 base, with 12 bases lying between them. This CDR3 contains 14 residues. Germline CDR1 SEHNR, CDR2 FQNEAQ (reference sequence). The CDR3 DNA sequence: TGTGCCAGCAGCGTGGCAGGGCTTTCCTACGAGCAGTACTTC. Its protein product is CASSVAGLSYEQYF. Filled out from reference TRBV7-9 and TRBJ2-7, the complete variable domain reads DTGVSQNPRHKITKRGQNVTFRCDPISEHNRLYWYRQTLGQGPEFLTYFQNEAQLEKSRLLSDRFSAERPKGSFSTLEIQRTEQGDSAMYLCASSVAGLSYEQYFGPGTRLTVT.

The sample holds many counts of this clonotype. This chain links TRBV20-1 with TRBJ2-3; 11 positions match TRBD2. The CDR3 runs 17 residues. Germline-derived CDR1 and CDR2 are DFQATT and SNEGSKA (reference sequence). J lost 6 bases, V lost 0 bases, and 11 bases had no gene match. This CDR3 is CSARDFFGTSGLDTQYF. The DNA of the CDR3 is TGCAGTGCTAGAGATTTCTTTGGGACTAGCGGCTTGGATACGCAGTATTTT.

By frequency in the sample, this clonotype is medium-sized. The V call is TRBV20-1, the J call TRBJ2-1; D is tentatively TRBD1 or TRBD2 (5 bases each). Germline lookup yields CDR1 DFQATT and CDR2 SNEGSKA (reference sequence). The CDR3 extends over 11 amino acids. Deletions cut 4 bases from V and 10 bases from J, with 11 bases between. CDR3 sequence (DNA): TGCAGTGCTAAGGGGAGCGGAGAGCAGTTCTTC. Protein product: CSAKGSGEQFF.